What follows is one T cell receptor beta chain and its context. This entry belongs to a study of OX40 agonist ivuxolimab in advanced cancers. Study context: Hepatocellular carcinoma, melanoma, renal cell or head and neck cancer affected the dose-escalation patients. Participants, approximately 80% male, averaged about 59 years of age, ranging from about 20 to 79.

The repertoire was sequenced with immunoSEQ multiplex PCR; TCRdb's copy has only in-frame clones and lacks some. The repertoire holds about 61,000 clones, 87% seen once, with 0.3% to 0.35% in the top ten. The specimen was CD4+ or CD8+ T cells sorted from blood, collected in a trial of the OX40 agonist ivuxolimab. This clonotype was sampled from an adult with an advanced solid tumor such as melanoma, head and neck, liver or kidney cancer.

The DNA of the CDR3 is TGTGCCAGCTGCGACGGTGCAACTAATGAAAAACTGTTTTTT. Protein: CASCDGATNEKLFF. This chain uses TRBV5-4 with TRBJ1-4, with D unclear. Per the germline V gene, CDR1 is SGHNT and CDR2 is YYREEE (reference sequence). There are 14 residues in the CDR3. The ends were cut back, 7 bases at V and 0 bases at J, with 10 bases in the middle.